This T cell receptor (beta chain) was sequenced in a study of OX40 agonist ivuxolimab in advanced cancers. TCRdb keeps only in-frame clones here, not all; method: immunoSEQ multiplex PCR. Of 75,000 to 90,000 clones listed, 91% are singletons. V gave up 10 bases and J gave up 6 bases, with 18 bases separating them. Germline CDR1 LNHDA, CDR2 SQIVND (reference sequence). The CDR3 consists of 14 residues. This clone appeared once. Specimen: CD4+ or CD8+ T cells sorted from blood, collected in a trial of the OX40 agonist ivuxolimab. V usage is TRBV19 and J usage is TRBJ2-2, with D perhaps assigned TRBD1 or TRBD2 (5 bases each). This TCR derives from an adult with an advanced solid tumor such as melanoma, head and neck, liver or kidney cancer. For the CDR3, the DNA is TGTGCCACTACCCCACGATTGGGACCCGGGGAGCTGTTTTTT. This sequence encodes CATTPRLGPGELFF.